The 9 T cell receptor beta chains presented below share a single source sample, sequenced in a study of blood T cell repertoires in COVID-19. The assay was immunoSEQ multiplex PCR, and TCRdb's table has in-frame clones only and misses some. The top ten clones hold roughly 4.6% of a sample with 90,000 to 120,000 clones, around 92% of them seen once. Sample: peripheral blood. The origin of the receptors is a man aged 40-49 years with active or convalescent COVID-19.

This chain connects TRBV5-1 to TRBJ1-3; TRBD1 might be the D (5 bases). V was cut by 0 bases and J by 4 bases, with 17 bases left in between. Germline-derived CDR1 and CDR2 are SGHRS and YFSETQ. The CDR3 has 17 amino acids. DNA of the CDR3: TGCGCCAGCAGCTTGGTTGGACAAGCGTTTCCGGGAAACACCATATATTTT. Translation gives CASSLVGQAFPGNTIYF.

CDR3 DNA: TGCGCCAGCAGCCAAACATCCCCCCAGTACTTC. It yields the protein CASSQTSPQYF. The V gene is TRBV4-3, the J gene TRBJ2-5; D gene ambiguous. The V end was cut by 2 bases, the J end by 9 bases, with 7 bases between. Germline values: CDR1 LGHNA, CDR2 YSLEER. The CDR3 spans 11 residues.

The chain employs TRBV7-2 and TRBJ2-7; 8 nucleotides line up with TRBD1. Trimming took 4 bases from V and 6 from J; bases not matched to a gene: 8. There are 14 residues in the CDR3. Per the germline V gene, CDR1 is SGHTA and CDR2 is FQGNSA. The DNA of the CDR3 is TGTGCCAGCAGCTCCTGGACAGGGATTGGCGAGCAGTACTTC. It codes for CASSSWTGIGEQYF.

V and J are TRBV6-6 and TRBJ2-7; 10 bases match TRBD2. The CDR3 runs to 14 residues. The trim removed 8 bases at V and 3 bases at J, leaving 7 bases unmatched. From germline, CDR1 is MNHNY and CDR2 SVGAGI (reference sequence). In DNA, the CDR3 is TGTGCCAGCCTCGGACTAGCGGACCTCTACGAGCAGTACTTC. Protein product: CASLGLADLYEQYF.

The rearrangement uses TRBV19 and TRBJ2-2; no firm D call. Germline loops: CDR1 LNHDA, CDR2 SQIVND (reference sequence). This CDR3 comprises 14 residues. The V and J ends lost 3 bases and 7 bases respectively, with 12 bases between them. CDR3: CASSIGHGYGELFF. In DNA, the CDR3 is TGTGCCAGTAGTATTGGTCACGGGTACGGGGAGCTGTTTTTT.

The chain is built from TRBV28 and TRBJ1-3; D gene ambiguous. The V and J ends lost 1 base and 2 bases respectively, with 15 bases between them. Germline V gene data show CDR1 as MDHEN and CDR2 as SYDVKM. This CDR3 is 17 amino acids long. The CDR3 bases are TGTGCCAGCAGTTTATTCACCTTACAGCTAACTGGAAACACCATATATTTT. Encoded protein: CASSLFTLQLTGNTIYF.

The gene calls are TRBV19 and TRBJ1-6; 8 bases fit TRBD1. This CDR3 spans 15 amino acids. Trimming at V came to 7 bases and at J to 6 bases, leaving 8 bases not matched to a gene. CDR1 LNHDA and CDR2 SQIVND come from the germline V gene (reference sequence). CDR3 in amino acids: CASTTGTGINSPLHF. CDR3 nucleotides: TGTGCCAGTACCACCGGGACAGGAATTAATTCACCCCTCCACTTT.

The table lists this clone with a count of one. The chain couples TRBV27 to TRBJ1-2, with TRBD1 matching 7 bases. J gave up 4 bases and V 6 bases, and 8 bases lay outside the gene matches. The CDR3 has 14 amino acids. The germline V gene encodes CDR1 MNHEY and CDR2 SMNVEV (reference sequence). CDR3 nucleotide sequence: TGTGCCAGCAGGACACAGGGGTGGGCCTATGGCTACACCTTC. This translates into CASRTQGWAYGYTF.

This chain uses TRBV6-2 or TRBV6-3 with TRBJ2-1, with a possible D match to TRBD2 (7 bases). V was clipped by 0 bases and J by 7 bases, with 13 bases between them. This CDR3 has 15 residues. Per germline, CDR1 MNHEY and CDR2 SVGEGT. CDR3 residues: CASSYSRGGGNEQFF. Here the CDR3 DNA reads TGTGCCAGCAGTTACTCAAGGGGGGGCGGGAATGAGCAGTTCTTC.